Given below is one T cell receptor (beta chain) in context. Antigen specificity is unknown. Subsequent to about 10 days of culture, CD4+ T cells were isolated. Participants got two doses of BNT162b2 or mRNA-1273 vaccine. None of these healthy vaccinees had been infected with SARS-CoV-2 before vaccination. In the cultures, half the medium was exchanged for IL-2 medium on days 3 and 7. Germline V CDR1 and CDR2: SEHNR, FQNEAQ (reference sequence). The CDR3 contains 15 residues. Trimming removed 3 bases from V and 8 bases from J; junction bases left unmatched: 8. The sample originates from a study of vaccination effects on CD4 cells after COVID-19. Whole-study results and caveats: After vaccination of healthy people, only 1 of 255 vaccine-induced clones cross-reacted with common cold coronaviruses. The study found marked clonal contraction of infection- and vaccine-induced clones late after vaccination.

TCRdb's table, derived via immunoSEQ multiplex PCR, lists solely in-frame clones and lacks some. The sample shows nearly 45,000 clones, roughly 72% of them seen only once. Here the sequenced sample was CD4+ T cells from PBMCs cultured without peptide, taken after COVID-19 vaccination. This sequence originates from a human donor who received a COVID-19 vaccine. The genes are TRBV7-9 and TRBJ2-1, with 9 bases lining up with TRBD2. Here the CDR3 reads CASSFVRGGQHEQFF. CDR3 bases: TGTGCCAGCAGCTTCGTGCGGGGGGGCCAGCATGAGCAGTTCTTC. Combining the CDR3 with reference TRBV7-9 and TRBJ2-1 gives the whole variable domain DTGVSQNPRHKITKRGQNVTFRCDPISEHNRLYWYRQTLGQGPEFLTYFQNEAQLEKSRLLSDRFSAERPKGSFSTLEIQRTEQGDSAMYLCASSFVRGGQHEQFFGPGTRLTVL.